This T cell receptor (beta chain) is from a study of cytomegalovirus exposure and HLA in healthy donors. Study results and limitations: The authors listed about 170 TCR beta chains as cytomegalovirus-associated.

Concerning this clone: Its antigen is not known.

Germline V CDR1 and CDR2: MDHEN, SYDVKM. The CDR3 sequence is 13 residues long. The ends were cut back, 2 bases at V and 7 bases at J, with 11 bases in the middle. The PCR had 60 Vbeta and 13 Jbeta primers. Authors' methods: A later analysis counted approximately 80 million unique TCR beta chains, roughly 11 million shared. Profiled with immunoSEQ multiplex PCR; TCRdb holds only in-frame clones, not every one. That table is the source of V, J and clone size, and D and trimming were worked out from the DNA. This table holds around 100,000 clones, around 8% found once. The sequencing input was PBMCs. This clonotype was sampled from a middle-aged man in good health and CMV-seronegative. The chain links TRBV28 to TRBJ2-5, with unresolved D. CDR3 residues: CASSLLPTGTQYF. For the CDR3, the DNA is TGTGCCAGCAGTTTACTACCAACGGGGACCCAGTACTTC.